This T cell receptor (beta chain) was recovered during a study of T cell changes during pregnancy in multiple sclerosis. Profiling relied on immunoSEQ multiplex PCR, and the TCRdb table lists in-frame clones only, not all of them. Altogether about 120,000 clones are present, approximately 95% being singletons, with the ten largest covering 6% to 7%. This TCR was recovered from a female donor with multiple sclerosis, enrolled in a pregnancy study. The sample here was peripheral blood, taken before pregnancy.

The CDR3 spells CASSESRNQGNEQFF. The DNA for the CDR3 is TGCGCCAGCAGTGAGTCGAGGAATCAGGGGAATGAGCAGTTCTTC. This chain links TRBV10-2 with TRBJ2-1; D is perhaps TRBD1 (6 bases). Germline V lookup: CDR1 WSHSY, CDR2 SAAADI. CDR3 length equals 15 residues. V lost 0 bases and J lost 7, with 13 bases in between.